Listed here is a single T cell receptor (beta chain). The data originate from a study of shared clonotypes between healthy human individuals. TCRdb keeps only in-frame clones here, not all; method: immunoSEQ multiplex PCR. Among some 2,000,000 clones listed, almost 96% were seen once. The CDR3 contains 15 residues. Germline CDR1 and CDR2: MDHEN and SYDVKM. The V gene end was trimmed by 6 bases and the J gene end by 3 bases; junction bases not matched to a gene: 5. Sequences were obtained from naive CD4+ T cells sorted from blood. As for subset: CD45RA+ positively selected. The chain employs TRBV28 and TRBJ1-6; 7 nucleotides line up with TRBD1. This TCR derives from a man between 18 and 29 years old in good health. The CDR3 protein is CASRAQGIYNSPLHF. The CDR3, as DNA: TGTGCCAGCAGGGCACAGGGGATCTATAATTCACCCCTCCACTTT.